The 4 T cell receptor beta chains presented below share a single source sample, sequenced in a study of blood T cell repertoires in COVID-19. Sequencing was performed with immunoSEQ multiplex PCR; in TCRdb, only in-frame clones are kept and a portion is missing. This repertoire shows about 280,000 clones, around 90% found once; its top ten account for around 5.8%. Sequenced input: PBMCs or T cells enriched from blood (not recorded which). Every receptor here comes from a woman between 40 and 50 years old who had recovered from COVID-19.

This chain connects TRBV28 to TRBJ1-5; a possible D gene is TRBD1 (6 bases). Looked up from germline, CDR1 is MDHEN and CDR2 is SYDVKM. CDR3 length: 14 residues. The V gene lost 2 bases and the J gene lost 3 bases, with 8 bases spanning the gap. CDR3 nucleotide sequence: TGTGCCAGCAGTTTACGGGGGGCCAATCAGCCCCAGCATTTT. It encodes CASSLRGANQPQHF.

The CDR3 here is CATRPGTNEKLFF. CDR3 sequence (DNA): TGTGCCACCAGGCCCGGTACTAATGAAAAACTGTTTTTT. The chain links TRBV15 to TRBJ1-4; D remains ambiguous. Trimming removed 6 bases from V and 2 bases from J, with 7 bases in between. The CDR3 loop spans 13 amino acids. Germline lookup yields CDR1 LNHNV and CDR2 YYDKDF (reference sequence).

The chain links TRBV2 to TRBJ2-1, with 8 bases that match TRBD1. There are 14 residues in the CDR3. Per germline, CDR1 SNHLY and CDR2 FYNNEI. Trimming at V came to 6 bases and at J to 1 base, leaving 2 bases not matched to a gene. In DNA, the CDR3 is TGTGCCAGCAGGCGGGACAGGTCCTACAATGAGCAGTTCTTC. This encodes CASRRDRSYNEQFF.

This sequence joins TRBV10-3 and TRBJ2-7, with 12 bases aligning to TRBD2. Germline loops: CDR1 ENHRY, CDR2 SYGVKD. After removal of 6 bases from V and 0 bases from J, the junction contained 3 bases not matched to a gene. The length of the CDR3 is 15 residues. The CDR3 is CAISQTSGSSYEQYF. In nucleotides, the CDR3 is TGTGCCATCAGCCAGACTAGCGGGAGCTCCTACGAGCAGTACTTC.